The clone carrying this TCR beta chain was recorded many times. The sample is drawn from a study of T cells in Graves' hyperthyroidism and ophthalmopathy. V gave up 6 bases and J gave up 3 bases; unmatched junction bases: 7. The CDR3 totals 14 residues. TCR beta CDR3 regions were amplified from RNA transcripts. With the HTBI primer set, the TCR CDR3 went through a first round of RT-PCR. From the multiplex PCR reads, TCRdb called clonotypes with MiXCR, one entry per CDR3 protein. The sample includes some 400,000 distinct CDR3 sequences, less than 15% seen only once; the top ten take less than 25%. The receptor's source is a man aged 25-45 years with Graves' hyperthyroidism that later progressed to Graves' ophthalmopathy. V usage is TRBV12-3 or TRBV12-4 and J usage is TRBJ1-2, with 7 bases aligning to TRBD1. The material sequenced was blood. The CDR3 DNA reads as TGTGCCAGCAGCACCGACAGGGCCTACTATGGCTACACCTTC. It codes for CASSTDRAYYGYTF.